This T cell receptor (beta chain) derives from a study of blood T cell repertoires in COVID-19. Overall study: Collection of acute and convalescent COVID-19 samples took place in the United States, Italy and Spain. T cells, B-cell-depleted T cells, or PBMCs supplied cDNA or gDNA.

This clone was recorded once. J gave up 4 bases and V 1 base, and 8 bases lay outside the gene matches. The length of the CDR3 is 17 residues. The germline V gene encodes CDR1 SGHRS and CDR2 YFSETQ. How the authors handled the data: Estimates of nucleated cell counts were drawn from the amplification of reference gene primers. Sequenced by immunoSEQ multiplex PCR; TCRdb stores in-frame clones only, minus some. That table supplies the V and J calls and clone size; D and trimming were determined from the DNA. This table holds 63,000 or so clones, more than 75% found once. The V and J genes are TRBV5-1 and TRBJ2-2, with 9 bases lining up with TRBD1. Sequencing was performed on peripheral blood. The receptor was isolated from a human donor in a cohort sampled during active COVID-19. CDR3 amino acids: CASSLTGTGFGTGELFF. In nucleotides, the CDR3 is TGCGCCAGCAGCTTGACCGGGACAGGGTTCGGCACCGGGGAGCTGTTTTTT.